This T cell receptor (beta chain) emerged from a study of response to subunit inactivated influenza vaccine. Overall study findings and caveats: Seasonal influenza vaccination, on each occasion, was suggested by the authors to recruit few new T cells.

This clonotype is deemed medium-sized. Its antigen is currently unknown. Each CDR3 protein gets one entry after TCRdb re-called the RT-PCR reads with MiXCR. The table shows about 240,000 distinct CDR3 sequences, with more than 9% occurring only once. Per the germline V gene, CDR1 is ENHRY and CDR2 is SYGVKD. Trimming removed 10 bases at V and 3 bases at J, with 8 bases between. The CDR3 length is 11 residues. Specimen: non-naive T cells sorted from PBMCs, collected 14 to 15 days before vaccination. V and J are TRBV10-3 and TRBJ2-3; possible D gene TRBD1, 6 bases. This receptor was identified in a man aged 50 or older who received an inactivated influenza vaccine. For the CDR3, the DNA is TGTGCCACTACAGGGACAGATACGCAGTATTTT. The encoded protein is CATTGTDTQYF.